This TCR beta chain was sequenced for a study of blood T cells in healthy people across ages. PBMCs were isolated at a quantity of at least 6 million per sample. Trimming removed 0 bases from V and 4 bases from J; junction bases left unmatched: 11. CDR1 is LGHNA, CDR2 YSLEER, per germline. The CDR3 consists of 17 residues. Regarding the study as a whole: While age rose, TCR beta diversity per million T cells dropped in a roughly linear way. Investigators treated diversity estimates from one million T cells as underestimates.

Then a second PCR, running about 6 to 12 cycles, was carried out with a sample-barcoded 5' primer and a J-beta primer mix. TCRdb reprocessed the 5' RACE reads via MiXCR and lists one record per CDR3 protein. The top ten hold 10% to 15% of the sample, which has around 990,000 distinct CDR3 sequences, 35% to 40% seen once. Turning to this clonotype: The target antigen is unknown.

The source material was blood. The chain couples TRBV4-3 to TRBJ1-2; 7 nucleotides match TRBD1. The sequence was obtained from a man aged 18 to 29 in good health. CDR3 in amino acids: CASSQDRGNRGFYGYTF. In nucleotides, the CDR3 is TGCGCCAGCAGCCAAGATCGAGGGAACAGGGGCTTCTATGGCTACACCTTC.